This T cell receptor (beta chain) was observed in a study of response to subunit inactivated influenza vaccine. Notes on the study in general: Authors proposed each seasonal influenza vaccination draws in few new T cells.

TCRdb independently ran MiXCR on the RT-PCR reads; one entry per CDR3 protein. Of roughly 780,000 distinct CDR3 sequences listed, about 18% are singletons. This clonotype was detected a few times. Its antigen is as yet unknown. Germline V gene sequence: CDR1 MDHEN, CDR2 SYDVKM. V was shortened by 7 bases and J by 7 bases, with 10 bases between the two germline ends. The CDR3 loop spans 11 amino acids. The V gene is TRBV28, the J gene TRBJ2-5; no firm D call. The material sequenced was PBMCs from blood, taken roughly 5 days after vaccination. This receptor was taken from a man aged 50 or older who received an inactivated influenza vaccine. This CDR3 reads CASKATGTQYF. CDR3 sequence (DNA): TGTGCCAGCAAGGCGACGGGGACCCAGTACTTC.